The source of this T cell receptor beta chain is a study of OX40 agonist ivuxolimab in advanced cancers. Looking at the study overall: Of the patients, three showed partial responses, one with hepatocellular carcinoma and two with cutaneous melanoma. Study findings and constraints: There was clonal expansion of CD4+ and CD8+ blood T cells by week 6 at 0.1 to 3.0 mg/kg. Among T cells, CD8+ cells averaged more expanded clones than CD4+ cells.

The repertoire was sequenced with immunoSEQ multiplex PCR; TCRdb's copy has only in-frame clones and lacks some. The sample lists 70,000 or so clones; 75% to 85% were seen once. On this clone itself: Antigen unknown. This sample includes further DNA sequences coding for the same CDR3.

Exclusion of a patient followed from autoimmune disease history or systemic immunosuppression. The germline V gene has CDR1 LGHNT and CDR2 FRNRAP. This CDR3 region has 15 residues. The V and J ends lost 0 bases and 5 bases respectively, with 13 bases between them. This receptor was obtained from an adult with an advanced solid tumor such as melanoma, head and neck, liver or kidney cancer. The sequences come from CD4+ or CD8+ T cells sorted from blood, collected in a trial of the OX40 agonist ivuxolimab. The chain employs TRBV12-5 and TRBJ2-5; D unclear. In nucleotides, the CDR3 is TGTGCTAGTGGTTTGGTACGAGCAAGCCTGGAGACCCAGTACTTC. Translation: CASGLVRASLETQYF.